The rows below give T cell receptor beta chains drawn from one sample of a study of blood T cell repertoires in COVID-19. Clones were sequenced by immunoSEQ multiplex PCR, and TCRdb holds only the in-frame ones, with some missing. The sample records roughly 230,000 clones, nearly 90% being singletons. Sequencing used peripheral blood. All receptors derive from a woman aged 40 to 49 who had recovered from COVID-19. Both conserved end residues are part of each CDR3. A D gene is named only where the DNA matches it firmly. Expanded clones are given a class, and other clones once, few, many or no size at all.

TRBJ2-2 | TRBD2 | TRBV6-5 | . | CASSLAGTNTGELFF | TGTGCCAGCAGCCTAGCGGGGACGAACACCGGGGAGCTGTTTTTT
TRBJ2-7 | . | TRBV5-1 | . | CASSPRDASYEQYF | TGCGCCAGCAGCCCGCGGGACGCATCCTACGAGCAGTACTTC
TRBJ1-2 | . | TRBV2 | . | CASSAGFSGEYGYTF | TGTGCCAGCAGTGCGGGGTTTTCGGGAGAATATGGCTACACCTTC
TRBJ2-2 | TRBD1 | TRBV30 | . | CAWSASTGGAVLFF | TGTGCCTGGAGTGCTTCGACAGGGGGCGCGGTGCTGTTTTTT
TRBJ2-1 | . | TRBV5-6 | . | CASSLLQGLGNNEQFF | TGTGCCAGCAGCTTATTACAGGGTTTAGGGAACAATGAGCAGTTCTTC
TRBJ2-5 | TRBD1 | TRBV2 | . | CASTKTGTGQGETQYF | TGTGCCAGCACGAAAACCGGGACAGGGCAGGGCGAGACCCAGTACTTC
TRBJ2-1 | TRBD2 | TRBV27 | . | CASSPRQTSGSGYNEQFF | TGTGCCAGCAGTCCGCGACAGACTAGCGGGAGTGGCTACAATGAGCAGTTCTTC
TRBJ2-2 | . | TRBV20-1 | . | CSARVFGELFF | TGCAGTGCTAGAGTCTTCGGGGAGCTGTTTTTT
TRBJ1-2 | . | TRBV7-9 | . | CAFDSAGISYGYTF | TGTGCCTTTGATTCTGCGGGGATTAGCTATGGCTACACCTTC
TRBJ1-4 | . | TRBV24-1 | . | CATSDAGSRGEKLFF | TGTGCCACCAGTGATGCGGGAAGTCGAGGGGAAAAACTGTTTTTT
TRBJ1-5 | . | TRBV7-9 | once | CASSHSYSNQPQHF | TGTGCCAGCAGTCACAGTTATAGCAATCAGCCCCAGCATTTT
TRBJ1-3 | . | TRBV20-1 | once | CSASTGGGSGNTIYF | TGCAGTGCTAGTACCGGGGGGGGATCTGGAAACACCATATATTTT
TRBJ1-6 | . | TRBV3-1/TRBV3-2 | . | CASSPHRNNSPLHF | TGTGCCAGCAGCCCCCACAGAAATAATTCACCCCTCCACTTT
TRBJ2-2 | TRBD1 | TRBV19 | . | CASNAQGANTGELFF | TGTGCCAGTAACGCTCAGGGGGCGAACACCGGGGAGCTGTTTTTT
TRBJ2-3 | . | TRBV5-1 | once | CASSRGGQYSDTQYF | TGCGCCAGCAGCCGGGGCGGACAGTACTCGGATACGCAGTATTTT
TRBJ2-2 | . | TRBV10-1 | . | CASSTLRGAGELFF | TGCGCCAGCAGCACTCTCAGGGGGGCCGGGGAGCTGTTTTTT
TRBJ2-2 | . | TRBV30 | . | CAWSKRDTGELFF | TGTGCCTGGAGTAAGCGGGACACCGGGGAGCTGTTTTTT
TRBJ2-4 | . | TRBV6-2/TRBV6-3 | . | CASSSTGIAKNIQYF | TGTGCCAGCAGTTCAACGGGGATAGCCAAAAACATTCAGTACTTC
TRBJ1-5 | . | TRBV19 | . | CASSIDGQRDQPQHF | TGTGCCAGTAGTATAGATGGACAGAGAGATCAGCCCCAGCATTTT
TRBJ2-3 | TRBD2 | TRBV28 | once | CASSQTSGALDTQYF | TGTGCCAGCAGTCAGACTAGCGGGGCCCTAGATACGCAGTATTTT
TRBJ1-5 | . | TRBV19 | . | CASSIWRGRGNQPQHF | TGTGCCAGTAGTATATGGAGGGGAAGGGGCAATCAGCCCCAGCATTTT
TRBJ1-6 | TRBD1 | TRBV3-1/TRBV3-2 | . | CASSPTGQGANSPLHF | TGTGCCAGCAGCCCAACCGGACAGGGGGCAAATTCACCCCTCCACTTT
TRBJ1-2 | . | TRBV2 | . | CASRDTRVGITYGYTF | TGTGCCAGCAGGGACACAAGGGTGGGGATAACTTACGGCTACACCTTC
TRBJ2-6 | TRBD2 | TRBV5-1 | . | CASSGGLAGGSGANVLTF | TGCGCCAGCAGCGGGGGACTAGCGGGAGGTTCTGGGGCCAACGTCCTGACTTTC
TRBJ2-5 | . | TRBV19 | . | CASSIGGLEQETQYF | TGTGCCAGTAGTATCGGAGGGTTGGAACAAGAGACCCAGTACTTC
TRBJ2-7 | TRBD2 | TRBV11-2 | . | CASSSASGVSYEQYF | TGTGCCAGCAGCTCCGCTAGCGGGGTCTCCTACGAGCAGTACTTC
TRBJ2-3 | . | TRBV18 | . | CASSEHKGDTQYF | TGTGCCAGCTCAGAACACAAGGGGGATACGCAGTATTTT
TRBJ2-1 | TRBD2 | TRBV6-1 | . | CASSENLGTSGVWAEQFF | TGTGCCAGCAGTGAAAATTTAGGGACTAGCGGGGTATGGGCTGAGCAGTTCTTC
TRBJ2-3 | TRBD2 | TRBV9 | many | CASSVGVSGDTDTQYF | TGTGCCAGCAGCGTAGGGGTTAGCGGGGACACAGATACGCAGTATTTT
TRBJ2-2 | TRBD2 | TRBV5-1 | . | CASSLSASGGATGELFF | TGCGCCAGCAGCTTGAGTGCCAGCGGGGGGGCCACCGGGGAGCTGTTTTTT